What follows are 21 T cell receptor beta chains derived from one specimen sequenced in a study of cytotoxic CD8 clonotypes in ibrutinib-treated CLL. The table came from immunoSEQ multiplex PCR; TCRdb's copy has only in-frame clones and leaves some out. The sample includes about 250,000 clones, about three quarters of them seen just once. The specimen comprised PBMCs, sampled after 24 months of ibrutinib treatment. Receptor source: a human donor with chronic lymphocytic leukemia.

The chain has TRBV2 and TRBJ2-4; maybe TRBD2 (7 bases). Trimming removed 9 bases at V and 10 bases at J, with 22 bases between. CDR3 size: 14 residues. CDR1 and CDR2 from the germline V gene are SNHLY and FYNNEI. The CDR3 spells CASNPGVPGGIQYF. CDR3 nucleotide sequence: TGTGCCAGTAATCCAGGGGTGCCGGGAGGAATTCAGTACTTC.

As for this clone: The junction departs from the called germline gene at one end, perhaps through a read error. This chain links TRBV4-2 with TRBJ1-5; D unresolved. Looked up from germline, CDR1 is LGHNA and CDR2 is YNFKEQ. The CDR3 has 14 residues. DNA for the CDR3: TGTGCCAGCAGCTCGAGAGGTACCAATCAACCCCAGCATTTT. The encoded protein is CASSSRGTNQPQHF.

The rearrangement links TRBV19 to TRBJ1-5; D not resolved. The CDR3 sequence is 14 residues long. Germline CDR1 reads LNHDA; CDR2 reads SQIVND (reference sequence). Trimming left V 4 bases short and J 4 bases short, with 11 bases between. The CDR3 DNA sequence: TGTGCCAGTAGTACTCCAGAAACTAATCAGCCCCAGCATTTT. Its translation: CASSTPETNQPQHF. Based on the CDR3 plus reference TRBV19 and TRBJ1-5, the full variable domain is DGGITQSPKYLFRKEGQNVTLSCEQNLNHDAMYWYRQDPGQGLRLIYYSQIVNDFQKGDIAEGYSVSREKKESFPLTVTSAQKNPTAFYLCASSTPETNQPQHFGDGTRLSIL.

The rearrangement links TRBV7-3 to TRBJ2-1, with D possibly TRBD1 on 6 matching bases. Trimming cost V 0 bases and J 8 bases, with 14 bases left between them. Germline V lookup: CDR1 SGHTA, CDR2 FQGTGA. The CDR3 has 15 amino acids. CDR3 region: CASSLTLAGVDEQFF. The CDR3 DNA follows: TGTGCCAGCAGCTTAACCCTAGCAGGGGTGGATGAGCAGTTCTTC.

The J gene is TRBJ2-2, the V gene TRBV30, with unresolved D. With 4 bases removed from V and 1 base from J, the gap between germline ends came to 4 bases. CDR1 is GTSNPN and CDR2 is SVGIG in the germline V gene (reference sequence). The CDR3 loop spans 12 amino acids. CDR3 in DNA: TGTGCCTGGATGAGGAACACCGGGGAGCTGTTTTTT. This codes for CAWMRNTGELFF. Together with reference TRBV30 and TRBJ2-2, the CDR3 gives the full variable domain: SQTIHQWPATLVQPVGSPLSLECTVEGTSNPNLYWYRQAAGRGLQLLFYSVGIGQISSEVPQNLSASRPQDRQFILSSKKLLLSDSGFYLCAWMRNTGELFFGEGSRLTVL.

This clone was seen more than once but under ten times. The rearrangement uses TRBV9 and TRBJ1-3, with D tentatively TRBD1 (6 bases). Germline CDR1 reads SGDLS; CDR2 reads YYNGEE. The CDR3 totals 15 residues. V was shortened by 3 bases and J by 0 bases, with 10 bases between the two germline ends. The CDR3 reads CASSEGDNSGNTIYF. CDR3 in DNA: TGTGCCAGCAGCGAAGGGGACAACTCTGGAAACACCATATATTTT.

The chain combines TRBV29-1 with TRBJ1-2; D gene uncertain. V lost 7 bases to trimming and J lost 0 bases, with 15 bases between them. This CDR3 is 14 amino acids long. Germline-derived CDR1 and CDR2 are SQVTM and ANQGSEA. The CDR3 DNA sequence: TGCAGCGCCGAACCCCGAGCCGCTAACTATGGCTACACCTTC. The encoded protein is CSAEPRAANYGYTF.

Of note for this clone: At one of its ends the junction is not consistent with the germline gene, which may arise from a read error. The chain couples TRBV12-5 to TRBJ1-5; 10 nucleotides align to TRBD1. Germline assignment: CDR1 LGHNT and CDR2 FRNRAP. This CDR3 contains 14 residues. DNA of the CDR3: TGTGCTAGTGGGTTGGGACAGGGGACACAGCCCCAGCATTTT. This codes for CASGLGQGTQPQHF.

The chain links TRBV4-1 to TRBJ1-5; no reliable D call. Germline V gene sequence: CDR1 MGHRA, CDR2 YSYEKL. The CDR3 spans 15 residues. Trimming cost V 2 bases and J 0 bases, with 8 bases left between them. Written as DNA, the CDR3 is TGCGCCAGCAGCCAAAGTGGAAATAGCAATCAGCCCCAGCATTTT. Its translation is CASSQSGNSNQPQHF.

In this sample, this clone turned up a few times. The chain uses TRBV9 and TRBJ2-1; 9 bases align to TRBD1. The CDR3 is 14 amino acids. Germline V gene lookup returns CDR1 SGDLS and CDR2 YYNGEE. Trimming removed 7 bases from V and 7 bases from J; junction bases left unmatched: 9. This CDR3 reads CASGDREVTNEQFF. CDR3 bases: TGTGCCAGCGGGGACAGGGAGGTTACGAATGAGCAGTTCTTC.

The chain uses TRBV19 and TRBJ1-5, with TRBD1 matching 10 bases. This CDR3 is 17 amino acids long. CDR1 is LNHDA and CDR2 is SQIVND in the germline V gene (reference sequence). V lost 7 bases, J lost 2 bases, and 11 bases stayed unmatched. The CDR3 DNA reads as TGTGCCAGTATTGAGTTCGGGACAGGGGTGGGCAATCAGCCCCAGCATTTT. This encodes CASIEFGTGVGNQPQHF. Filled out from reference TRBV19 and TRBJ1-5, the complete variable domain reads DGGITQSPKYLFRKEGQNVTLSCEQNLNHDAMYWYRQDPGQGLRLIYYSQIVNDFQKGDIAEGYSVSREKKESFPLTVTSAQKNPTAFYLCASIEFGTGVGNQPQHFGDGTRLSIL.

The chain links TRBV23-1 to TRBJ1-1; D remains unclear. TRBV23-1 is labeled an ORF, and its function is uncertain. Trimming took off 2 bases at V and 0 bases at J, with 7 bases between the two ends. CDR3 length: 14 amino acids. As DNA, the CDR3 is TGCGCCAGCAGTCAAGGCCGGATGAACACTGAAGCTTTCTTT. Amino acids: CASSQGRMNTEAFF.

The V gene is TRBV25-1, the J gene TRBJ2-2; possibly TRBD2 for D (5 bases). The length of the CDR3 is 16 residues. The V gene's germline CDR1 is MGHDK and CDR2 SYGVNS. The V and J ends lost 0 bases and 0 bases respectively, with 8 bases between them. The CDR3 protein is CASSEYGGSNTGELFF. The DNA of the CDR3 is TGTGCCAGCAGTGAATACGGAGGATCGAACACCGGGGAGCTGTTTTTT.

The rearrangement links TRBV5-1 to TRBJ1-4; 9 nucleotides agree with TRBD1. This CDR3 is 17 amino acids long. V lost 7 bases, J lost 0 bases, and 10 bases stayed unmatched. Germline assignment: CDR1 SGHRS and CDR2 YFSETQ. As DNA, the CDR3 is TGCGCCAGCCCGATGCGGGACAGGGCTGCAACTAATGAAAAACTGTTTTTT. Its translation: CASPMRDRAATNEKLFF.

The chain links TRBV11-2 to TRBJ2-2, with 9 bases lining up with TRBD2. The CDR3 sequence is 16 residues long. V dropped 8 bases and J dropped 2; count of bases not matched to a gene: 9. Germline V gene sequence: CDR1 SGHAT, CDR2 FQNNGV. The CDR3 spells CASPRASGDNTGELFF. CDR3 nucleotide sequence: TGTGCCAGCCCGCGGGCTAGCGGGGATAACACCGGGGAGCTGTTTTTT.

This clone was picked up one time. CDR3: CASGTLKNANTGELFF. The DNA for the CDR3 is TGTGCCAGCGGGACCCTAAAAAACGCGAACACCGGGGAGCTGTTTTTT. The J gene is TRBJ2-2, the V gene TRBV9; tentatively, D is TRBD1 or TRBD2 (5 bases each). This CDR3 is built from 16 residues. Germline CDR1 is SGDLS and CDR2 is YYNGEE. V gave up 7 bases and J gave up 0 bases, with 16 bases separating them. The whole variable domain, filled in from reference TRBV9 and TRBJ2-2, reads DSGVTQTPKHLITATGQRVTLRCSPRSGDLSVYWYQQSLDQGLQFLIQYYNGEERAKGNILERFSAQQFPDLHSELNLSSLELGDSALYFCASGTLKNANTGELFFGEGSRLTVL.

The sample holds a few counts of this clone. This chain links TRBV11-2 with TRBJ1-5, with D perhaps TRBD1 (6 bases). The CDR3 is made up of 14 amino acids. Trimming stripped 0 bases from V and 3 bases from J, with 6 bases between. Germline V gives CDR1 SGHAT, CDR2 FQNNGV. In DNA form, the CDR3 reads TGTGCCAGCAGCTTAGAGGGGGCCAATCAGCCCCAGCATTTT. Translation: CASSLEGANQPQHF.

This clone has a handful of counts. The J gene is TRBJ1-2, the V gene TRBV5-1; the D gene is possibly TRBD1 (5 bases). The CDR3 runs 14 residues. Trimming removed 0 bases at V and 0 bases at J, with 6 bases between. Germline V gives CDR1 SGHRS, CDR2 YFSETQ. This chain's CDR3 is CASSLGDANYGYTF. The CDR3 coding sequence is TGCGCCAGCAGCTTGGGGGACGCTAACTATGGCTACACCTTC.

The chain joins TRBV9 to TRBJ2-2, with TRBD1 identical over 10 bases. This CDR3 region has 15 residues. Trimming cost V 3 bases and J 9 bases; bases outside gene matches: 8. CDR1 and CDR2 (germline): SGDLS, YYNGEE. DNA for the CDR3: TGTGCCAGCAGCGGCCGACAGGGGGCTTACCGGGAGCTGTTTTTT. This translates into CASSGRQGAYRELFF.

The chain combines TRBV30 with TRBJ1-1, with D perhaps matching TRBD1 (6 bases). The CDR3 extends over 14 amino acids. CDR1 is GTSNPN, CDR2 SVGIG, per germline (reference sequence). Trimming removed 4 bases at V and 1 base at J, with 13 bases between. The CDR3 coding sequence is TGTGCCTGGACACCGGGACAAGAGAACACTGAAGCTTTCTTT. Protein sequence: CAWTPGQENTEAFF.

The V gene is TRBV28, the J gene TRBJ1-5; D uncertain. The V end lost 7 bases, the J end lost 3 bases, and 22 bases lay between the germline ends. CDR3 length equals 17 residues. Germline V CDR1 and CDR2: MDHEN, SYDVKM. CDR3 sequence reads: CASTPSPAGTFNQPQHF. CDR3 coding DNA: TGTGCCAGCACCCCCTCCCCGGCCGGTACATTCAATCAGCCCCAGCATTTT.